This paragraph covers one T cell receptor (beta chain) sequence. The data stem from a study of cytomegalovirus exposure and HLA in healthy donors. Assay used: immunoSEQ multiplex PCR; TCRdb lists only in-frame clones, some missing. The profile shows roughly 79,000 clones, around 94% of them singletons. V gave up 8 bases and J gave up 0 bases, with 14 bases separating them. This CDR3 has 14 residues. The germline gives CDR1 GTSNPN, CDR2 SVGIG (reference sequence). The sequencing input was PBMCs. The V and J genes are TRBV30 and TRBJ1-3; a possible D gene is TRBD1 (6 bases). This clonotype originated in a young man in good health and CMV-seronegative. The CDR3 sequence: CATQQGDSGNTIYF. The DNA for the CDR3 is TGTGCCACCCAACAGGGTGACTCTGGAAACACCATATATTTT.